The 29 T cell receptor beta chains below all came from one sample that was sequenced in a study of blood T cell repertoires in COVID-19. The repertoire was sequenced with immunoSEQ multiplex PCR; TCRdb's copy has only in-frame clones and lacks some. This sample has around 150,000 clones, with around 73% found just once. The specimen sequenced was peripheral blood. The receptors originated from a woman in her forties or fifties with active or convalescent COVID-19.

J is TRBJ2-5 and V is TRBV6-5; D uncertain. Germline V CDR1 and CDR2: MNHEY, SVGAGI. V lost 0 bases and J lost 0, with 11 bases in between. This CDR3 contains 16 residues. The CDR3 loop reads CASSYSKSLHQETQYF. In nucleotides, the CDR3 is TGTGCCAGCAGTTACTCGAAGTCTCTACACCAAGAGACCCAGTACTTC.

This chain links TRBV7-9 with TRBJ2-1, with 14 bases aligning to TRBD2. Germline CDR1 SEHNR, CDR2 FQNEAQ (reference sequence). The CDR3 sequence is 17 residues long. The V and J ends lost 5 bases and 1 base, in that order; junction bases with no gene match: 4. The CDR3 here is CASSRGTSGGSYNEQFF. Here the CDR3 DNA reads TGTGCCAGCAGCCGGGGGACTAGCGGGGGATCCTACAATGAGCAGTTCTTC.

The V gene is TRBV28, the J gene TRBJ1-5; D is uncertain. V was pared by 5 bases and J by 5 bases, with 7 bases between. Germline CDR1 and CDR2: MDHEN and SYDVKM. This CDR3 contains 12 residues. CDR3 in amino acids: CASSASHQPQHF. In DNA, the CDR3 is TGTGCCAGCAGTGCTAGTCATCAGCCCCAGCATTTT.

This clone was detected a few times. The chain uses TRBV7-3 and TRBJ2-2; D may be TRBD2 (8 bases). With 5 bases removed from V and 6 bases from J, the gap between germline ends came to 16 bases. Per germline, CDR1 SGHTA and CDR2 FQGTGA. The CDR3 has 15 amino acids. CDR3 amino acids: CASSESGGQPGELFF. CDR3 DNA: TGTGCCAGCAGCGAAAGCGGGGGACAGCCCGGGGAGCTGTTTTTT.

The rearrangement links TRBV4-3 to TRBJ2-7; 13 nucleotides align to TRBD2. V gave up 4 bases and J gave up 6 bases; unmatched junction bases: 9. The CDR3 sequence is 16 residues long. CDR1 and CDR2 from the germline V gene are LGHNA and YSLEER. CDR3 protein: CASSPIRTSGSFEQYF. In nucleotides, the CDR3 is TGCGCCAGCAGCCCAATCCGGACTAGCGGGAGTTTCGAGCAGTACTTC.

This sequence joins TRBV9 and TRBJ1-2; D remains unclear. Germline values: CDR1 SGDLS, CDR2 YYNGEE. The CDR3 runs to 16 residues. Trimming shortened V by 6 bases and J by 4 bases, and 22 bases separated the two germline ends. CDR3 nucleotides: TGTGCCAGCACCCGAGACTTTTATGAGGTTGGCTATGGCTACACCTTC. This codes for CASTRDFYEVGYGYTF.

This clone was counted between two and nine times. V and J are TRBV6-2 or TRBV6-3 and TRBJ2-7; the match to TRBD2 covers 8 bases. Trimming cost V 4 bases and J 1 base; bases outside gene matches: 9. This CDR3 region has 16 residues. Germline V lookup: CDR1 MNHEY, CDR2 SVGEGT. The CDR3 protein is CASSSHTSGHSYEQYF. The DNA for the CDR3 is TGTGCCAGCAGTTCACATACTAGCGGACATTCCTACGAGCAGTACTTC.

This chain's CDR3 is CASSSRQSYEQYF. The CDR3 coding sequence is TGTGCCAGCAGTTCCCGACAATCCTACGAGCAGTACTTC. This chain joins TRBV6-2 or TRBV6-3 and TRBJ2-7; D gene ambiguous. The ends were cut back, 4 bases at V and 1 base at J, with 8 bases in the middle. The length of the CDR3 is 13 residues. In germline, CDR1 is MNHEY, CDR2 SVGEGT.

CDR3 bases: TGTGCCAGCAGGCCACAGGGGGCGGATGGCTACACCTTC. This gives the protein CASRPQGADGYTF. This chain connects TRBV12-3 or TRBV12-4 to TRBJ1-2; 9 nucleotides match TRBD1. The CDR3 length is 13 residues. The V and J ends lost 6 bases and 6 bases, in that order; junction bases with no gene match: 5.

The V and J genes are TRBV12-3 or TRBV12-4 and TRBJ2-3; 8 nucleotides match TRBD2. The length of the CDR3 is 13 residues. The V gene end was trimmed by 4 bases and the J gene end by 8 bases; junction bases not matched to a gene: 5. The CDR3 loop is CASSSGAGATQYF. CDR3 DNA sequence: TGTGCCAGCAGTTCGGGAGCGGGAGCTACGCAGTATTTT.

CDR3: CASSYSSTDTQYF. CDR3 coding DNA: TGCGCCAGCAGCTATTCTAGCACAGATACGCAGTATTTT. The chain carries TRBV5-1 and TRBJ2-3, with D unclear. The CDR3 length is 13 residues. V dropped 3 bases and J dropped 0 bases, with 5 bases sitting between them. Germline V gene data show CDR1 as SGHRS and CDR2 as YFSETQ.

This clone was observed a handful of times. V usage is TRBV4-3 and J usage is TRBJ1-3, with D possibly being TRBD1 (5 bases). V was pared by 0 bases and J by 2 bases, with 14 bases between. The CDR3 has 17 amino acids. Looked up from germline, CDR1 is LGHNA and CDR2 is YSLEER. For the CDR3, the DNA is TGCGCCAGCAGCCAAGATAGGGCAGGGAAGACTGGAAACACCATATATTTT. Translation gives CASSQDRAGKTGNTIYF.

The chain is built from TRBV11-1 and TRBJ1-1; TRBD1 agrees at 8 bases. Germline V gene data show CDR1 as SGHAT and CDR2 as FQDESV (reference sequence). The CDR3 is 12 amino acids. The V segment lost 3 bases and the J segment 9 bases; nucleotides outside the gene matches: 3. CDR3 DNA: TGTGCCAGCAGCTTCGGACAGGGTAAAGCTTTCTTT. Translating it yields CASSFGQGKAFF.

A few counts support this clone. The rearrangement links TRBV3-1 (or the pseudogene TRBV3-2) to TRBJ1-1; a possible D gene is TRBD1 (5 bases). Trimming cost V 4 bases and J 5 bases, with 14 bases left between them. Germline loops: CDR1 LGHDT, CDR2 YNNKEL (reference sequence). The CDR3 has 14 residues. The DNA of the CDR3 is TGTGCCAGCAGCCCTACAGGATTGGGGACTGAAGCTTTCTTT. Its protein product is CASSPTGLGTEAFF.

The chain has TRBV9 and TRBJ2-1; 12 bases are a match to TRBD2. After removal of 4 bases from V and 5 bases from J, the junction contained 7 bases not matched to a gene. Germline values: CDR1 SGDLS, CDR2 YYNGEE. The CDR3 spans 16 residues. The CDR3 DNA reads TGTGCCAGCAGCCCCTATCTAGCGGGGGGGGACAATGAGCAGTTCTTC. Translated: CASSPYLAGGDNEQFF.

This clone has only a few counts. This same CDR3 is encoded by further DNA sequences in the sample. This rearrangement joins TRBV28 to TRBJ1-5; 11 positions agree with TRBD1. Per germline, CDR1 MDHEN and CDR2 SYDVKM. This CDR3 contains 15 residues. J was trimmed by 5 bases and V by 4 bases; bases with no gene match: 4. CDR3 DNA sequence: TGTGCCAGCAGTTCGGGACAGGGGGTCCATCAGCCCCAGCATTTT. As protein: CASSSGQGVHQPQHF. Combining the CDR3 with reference TRBV28 and TRBJ1-5 gives the whole variable domain DVKVTQSSRYLVKRTGEKVFLECVQDMDHENMFWYRQDPGLGLRLIYFSYDVKMKEKGDIPEGYSVSREKKERFSLILESASTNQTSMYLCASSSGQGVHQPQHFGDGTRLSIL.

CDR3: CASSLVGSGVNQPQHF. The CDR3 coding sequence is TGTGCCAGCAGCTTAGTTGGGAGCGGTGTCAATCAGCCCCAGCATTTT. The chain couples TRBV7-2 to TRBJ1-5; D ambiguous. The CDR3 is made up of 16 amino acids. V dropped 1 base and J dropped 3 bases, with 13 bases sitting between them. Germline CDR1 is SGHTA and CDR2 is FQGNSA. Filled out from reference TRBV7-2 and TRBJ1-5, the complete variable domain reads GAGVSQSPSNKVTEKGKDVELRCDPISGHTALYWYRQSLGQGLEFLIYFQGNSAPDKSGLPSDRFSAERTGGSVSTLTIQRTQQEDSAVYLCASSLVGSGVNQPQHFGDGTRLSIL.

This clone was seen a handful of times. The chain is built from TRBV15 and TRBJ1-5; D is possibly TRBD1 (6 bases). The CDR3 is made up of 13 amino acids. V lost 4 bases and J lost 10, with 14 bases in between. CDR1 and CDR2 (germline): LNHNV, YYDKDF (reference sequence). The CDR3 bases are TGTGCCACCAGCAACCAACTCAGGGGCCCCCAGCATTTT. It yields the protein CATSNQLRGPQHF. The whole variable domain, filled in from reference TRBV15 and TRBJ1-5, reads DAMVIQNPRYQVTQFGKPVTLSCSQTLNHNVMYWYQQKSSQAPKLLFHYYDKDFNNEADTPDNFQSRRPNTSFCFLDIRSPGLGDTAMYLCATSNQLRGPQHFGDGTRLSIL.

The chain carries TRBV25-1 and TRBJ2-7; 15 bases match TRBD2. Germline CDR1 and CDR2: MGHDK and SYGVNS. The ends lost 4 bases at V and 5 bases at J; junction bases unmatched: 12. The CDR3 runs to 18 residues. CDR3 region: CASSAQGLAGGRFDEQYF. For the CDR3, the DNA is TGTGCCAGCAGTGCACAAGGACTAGCGGGAGGGAGATTCGACGAGCAGTACTTC.

CDR3 region: CASSLEARYSGNTIYF. The DNA for the CDR3 is TGTGCCAGCAGCTTGGAAGCGAGATACTCTGGAAACACCATATATTTT. The chain employs TRBV5-6 and TRBJ1-3; D is unresolved. CDR3 length: 16 residues. Between the trimmed V and J ends, which lost 0 bases and 0 bases, there was a span of 10 bases. CDR1 is SGHDT, CDR2 YYEEEE, per germline.

V and J are TRBV19 and TRBJ2-7, with 7 bases that match TRBD1. Trimming at V came to 0 bases and at J to 5 bases, leaving 10 bases not matched to a gene. Looked up from germline, CDR1 is LNHDA and CDR2 is SQIVND (reference sequence). The CDR3 contains 16 residues. CDR3 residues: CASSIDMDRTADEQYF. CDR3 in DNA: TGTGCCAGTAGTATAGATATGGACAGGACTGCTGACGAGCAGTACTTC.

A few counts support this clone. The chain carries TRBV4-2 and TRBJ2-1; 11 bases align to TRBD2. Per germline, CDR1 LGHNA and CDR2 YNFKEQ. J gave up 4 bases and V 2 bases, and 7 bases lay outside the gene matches. The CDR3 is 17 amino acids. The chain's CDR3 is CASSQTGTSGPYNEQFF. CDR3 DNA: TGTGCCAGCAGCCAAACCGGGACTAGCGGCCCTTACAATGAGCAGTTCTTC.

This clone was counted only a few times. The J gene is TRBJ1-2, the V gene TRBV19; 9 bases map to TRBD1. CDR1 is LNHDA and CDR2 is SQIVND in the germline V gene (reference sequence). The V gene end was trimmed by 6 bases and the J gene end by 2 bases; junction bases not matched to a gene: 10. The CDR3 has 16 residues. CDR3: CASSPWGTGRNYGYTF. The CDR3 DNA follows: TGTGCCAGTAGCCCTTGGGGGACAGGGAGGAACTATGGCTACACCTTC.

This clone came up many times. The chain employs TRBV6-1 and TRBJ1-4; no definite D call. Germline V lookup: CDR1 MNHNS, CDR2 SASEGT. Deletions cut 1 base from V and 8 bases from J, with 14 bases between. The CDR3 is 15 residues long. CDR3 sequence (DNA): TGTGCCAGCAGTGAAGGCTGGGCGAACAAGGAAAAACTGTTTTTT. Encoded protein: CASSEGWANKEKLFF.

This rearrangement joins TRBV21-1 to TRBJ2-5; TRBD2 is taken as the D call from the table, unchecked against the DNA. TRBV21-1 is a pseudogene. The CDR3 has 17 amino acids. CDR3 sequence reads: CASSKVRSGGGQETQYF. CDR3 nucleotide sequence: TGTGCCAGCAGCAAAGTAAGAAGCGGGGGGGGTCAAGAGACCCAGTACTTC.

The chain employs TRBV7-8 and TRBJ2-1; 8 bases fit TRBD1. The junction had 9 bases not matched to a gene; V was cut back by 5 bases and J by 15 bases. CDR1 is SGHVS and CDR2 is FQNEAQ in the germline V gene. CDR3 length: 12 amino acids. CDR3 region: CASSARTGKAFF. Here the CDR3 DNA reads TGTGCCAGCAGCGCCCGGACAGGGAAGGCGTTCTTC.

The chain joins TRBV30 to TRBJ2-2; no clear D gene. This CDR3 has 15 residues. Trimming pared 3 bases from V and 3 bases from J, leaving 14 bases between. The germline gives CDR1 GTSNPN, CDR2 SVGIG (reference sequence). The CDR3 sequence is CAWSGLAADTGELFF. CDR3 DNA sequence: TGTGCCTGGAGCGGGTTGGCCGCGGACACCGGGGAGCTGTTTTTT.

The gene calls are TRBV18 and TRBJ2-2; perhaps TRBD2 as D (5 bases). Per germline, CDR1 KGHSH and CDR2 LQKENI. With 6 bases removed from V and 2 bases from J, the gap between germline ends came to 10 bases. CDR3 length: 14 residues. The CDR3 here is CASSRSGNTGELFF. CDR3 sequence (DNA): TGTGCCAGCTCTCGGAGCGGAAACACCGGGGAGCTGTTTTTT. The whole variable domain, remainder taken from reference TRBV18 and TRBJ2-2, is NAGVMQNPRHLVRRRGQEARLRCSPMKGHSHVYWYRQLPEEGLKFMVYLQKENIIDESGMPKERFSAEFPKEGPSILRIQQVVRGDSAAYFCASSRSGNTGELFFGEGSRLTVL.

The CDR3 DNA sequence: TGCGCCAGCAGCCAAGCAGCGGCCGAACGCACAGATACGCAGTATTTT. It encodes CASSQAAAERTDTQYF. The rearrangement joins TRBV4-3 to TRBJ2-3; D perhaps matches TRBD2 (5 bases). CDR1 and CDR2 from the germline V gene are LGHNA and YSLEER. Trimming left V 1 base short and J 1 base short, with 12 bases between. There are 16 residues in the CDR3.